Shown below are 8 T cell receptor beta chains from a single sample sequenced in a study of control samples from healthy donors and cancer patients. Libraries were prepared by immunoSEQ multiplex PCR; TCRdb keeps only in-frame clonotypes and omits some of them. The sample lists around 67,000 clones, roughly 87% occurring once. The source material was PBMCs. All receptors derive from a man aged 60 to 69 with colorectal cancer.

The chain is built from TRBV4-2 and TRBJ1-4; D uncertain. This CDR3 comprises 15 residues. Trimming removed 4 bases from V and 6 bases from J, with 15 bases in between. The germline V gene has CDR1 LGHNA and CDR2 YNFKEQ. The CDR3 protein is CASSRKREGYEKLFF. The CDR3 DNA sequence: TGTGCCAGCAGCCGGAAGAGGGAGGGTTATGAAAAACTGTTTTTT.

The chain links TRBV30 to TRBJ1-4; perhaps TRBD1 as D (5 bases). There are 15 residues in the CDR3. V was clipped by 2 bases and J by 3 bases, with 13 bases between them. Germline CDR1 and CDR2: GTSNPN and SVGIG (reference sequence). The DNA for the CDR3 is TGTGCCTGGAGTCTGGGCGGGGCGGCTAATGAAAAACTGTTTTTT. It is translated as CAWSLGGAANEKLFF. The full variable domain, completed using reference TRBV30 and TRBJ1-4, is SQTIHQWPATLVQPVGSPLSLECTVEGTSNPNLYWYRQAAGRGLQLLFYSVGIGQISSEVPQNLSASRPQDRQFILSSKKLLLSDSGFYLCAWSLGGAANEKLFFGSGTQLSVL.

The chain joins TRBV19 to TRBJ1-1; 8 nucleotides match TRBD1. The CDR3 sequence is 13 residues long. Trimming at V came to 2 bases and at J to 7 bases, leaving 3 bases not matched to a gene. The V gene's germline CDR1 is LNHDA and CDR2 SQIVND (reference sequence). CDR3: CASSIQQGGEAFF. CDR3 coding DNA: TGTGCCAGTAGTATACAACAGGGGGGTGAAGCTTTCTTT.

V is TRBV9 and J is TRBJ2-1; D is undetermined. The CDR3 spans 15 residues. V lost 3 bases and J lost 7, with 17 bases in between. Germline V CDR1 and CDR2: SGDLS, YYNGEE. This CDR3 is CASSASPGVANEQFF. CDR3 bases: TGTGCCAGCAGCGCGTCACCTGGGGTGGCGAATGAGCAGTTCTTC.

The chain carries TRBV7-9 and TRBJ1-2; the D gene is possibly TRBD1 (6 bases). The germline V and J ends were trimmed by 5 bases and 2 bases, with 9 bases remaining between them. CDR3 size: 13 residues. Germline V gene lookup returns CDR1 SEHNR and CDR2 FQNEAQ (reference sequence). CDR3 protein: CASSRDTNYGYTF. The CDR3 bases are TGTGCCAGCAGCAGGGACACGAACTATGGCTACACCTTC.

This clone was counted ten times or more. Other nucleotide sequences from this sample produce the same CDR3. This chain connects TRBV25-1 to TRBJ1-2, with D possibly TRBD1 on 5 matching bases. The CDR3 sequence is 13 residues long. Germline V CDR1 and CDR2: MGHDK, SYGVNS. The ends were cut back, 4 bases at V and 0 bases at J, with 6 bases in the middle. This chain's CDR3 is CASSGGTNYGYTF. The CDR3 nucleotides are TGTGCCAGCAGTGGGGGGACTAACTATGGCTACACCTTC.

This sequence joins TRBV5-1 and TRBJ2-5, with D maybe TRBD1 (5 bases). Germline assignment: CDR1 SGHRS and CDR2 YFSETQ. V was pared by 0 bases and J by 5 bases, with 5 bases between. The CDR3 has 12 amino acids. The CDR3 DNA is TGCGCCAGCAGCTTGGACAGGGAGACCCAGTACTTC. Protein sequence: CASSLDRETQYF.

Here the CDR3 DNA reads TGTGCCAGCAGTGGACTAGCGGGGACAGATACGCAGTATTTT. Translation: CASSGLAGTDTQYF. J is TRBJ2-3 and V is TRBV2; 11 positions match TRBD2. In germline, CDR1 is SNHLY, CDR2 FYNNEI. The CDR3 is 14 residues long. After removal of 4 bases from V and 3 bases from J, the junction contained 0 bases not matched to a gene.